Sequencing of this T cell receptor (beta chain) was carried out in a study of blood T cells in healthy people across ages. It was with a sample-barcoded 5' primer and a J-beta primer mix that a second PCR of about 6 to 11 cycles was run. TCRdb re-derived calls from the 5' RACE reads in MiXCR, one entry per CDR3 protein. The table records 910,000 or so distinct CDR3 sequences, about 51% of them present only once. The CDR3 consists of 15 residues. The germline V gene encodes CDR1 LGHNA and CDR2 YNFKEQ. Trimming left V 3 bases short and J 3 bases short, with 14 bases between. Material: blood. The TCR comes from a woman in her fifties or sixties in good health. The chain recombines TRBV4-2 with TRBJ1-2, with unresolved D. The CDR3 nucleotides are TGTGCCAGCAGCCACCGAGTAGGATCAGACTATGGCTACACCTTC. Its protein is CASSHRVGSDYGYTF.